This T cell receptor (beta chain) was identified during a study of control samples from healthy donors and cancer patients. The V end was cut by 0 bases, the J end by 10 bases, with 10 bases between. The germline gives CDR1 LGHDT, CDR2 YNNKEL (reference sequence). The CDR3 extends over 14 amino acids. The data were produced by immunoSEQ multiplex PCR, yet TCRdb's version contains in-frame clones alone and is incomplete. Of about 61,000 clones listed, 90% are singletons. This clone has only one observation. This TCR was recovered from a man aged 55 to 69 with colorectal cancer. Sequenced: PBMCs. This chain links TRBV3-1 (or the pseudogene TRBV3-2) with TRBJ1-6; D perhaps matches TRBD1 (5 bases). The CDR3 loop is CASSQDRVRSPLHF. CDR3 DNA sequence: TGTGCCAGCAGCCAAGACAGGGTCCGGTCACCCCTCCACTTT.